The present T cell receptor (beta chain) was sequenced within a study of regulatory T cells in long-lasting Graves disease. This clonotype was counted at least ten times. Trimming stripped 4 bases from V and 2 bases from J, with 4 bases between. Germline V gene lookup returns CDR1 DFQATT and CDR2 SNEGSKA (reference sequence). The CDR3 loop spans 11 amino acids. Stated time point: newly diagnosed GD, antithyroid drugs for less than 3 months. TCR sequences were obtained from RNA taken from PBMCs. Arm-PCR with iRepertoire HTBI primers amplified the CDR3 regions for these TCR beta libraries. Original analysis: Samples revealed approximately 60 TRBV and over 12 TRBJ segments. Using its own MiXCR run on the multiplex PCR reads, TCRdb lists one record per CDR3 protein. The V and J calls reflect TCRdb's pipeline rather than the authors' work. The sample lists about 370,000 distinct CDR3 sequences, about 16% seen once, with 22% in the top ten.

This sequence originates from a female donor with Graves disease. The chain has TRBV20-1 and TRBJ2-3, with D unresolved. This sample comprised peripheral blood mononuclear cells (PBMCs), obtained at new diagnosis, from a patient treated with antithyroid drugs. Here the CDR3 DNA reads TGCAGTGCTAAATTCACAGATACGCAGTATTTT. Protein: CSAKFTDTQYF.